This entry describes one TCR beta chain. Its antigen remains unidentified. The junction shows a germline mismatch at one end, possibly a read error. These data are taken from a study of graft-versus-host responses after intestinal transplantation. General study findings and limits: Recipient marrow held GvH clones, some first seen in ileum or blood.

This CDR3 is 14 amino acids long. From germline, CDR1 is MNHEY and CDR2 SMNVEV (reference sequence). Sequencing used immunoSEQ multiplex PCR; TCRdb keeps in-frame clones, though not all of them. Among 40,000 to 55,000 clones, about 90% were seen once, and the ten largest hold approximately 0.6%. The specimen comprised unstimulated CD4+ T cells sorted from spleen or lymph node cells, sampled before transplant. This TCR came from a human donor who was the organ donor for an intestinal transplant. J is TRBJ2-7 and V is TRBV27; 7 nucleotides line up with TRBD1. CDR3 coding DNA: TGTGCCGGCAGTAGACAGGGCCGATTCTACGAGCAGTACTTC. This encodes CAGSRQGRFYEQYF.